The TCR beta chain under discussion was sequenced for a study of shared clonotypes between healthy human individuals. Germline V CDR1 and CDR2: SGHKS, YYEKEE (reference sequence). Trimming pared 0 bases from V and 4 bases from J, leaving 13 bases between. The CDR3 is 15 amino acids. When samples were unsorted, around 83 million PBMCs were used for genomic DNA. For this clone: Its target is not known.

TCRdb's table, derived via immunoSEQ multiplex PCR, lists solely in-frame clones and lacks some. The sample includes around 500,000 clones, approximately 79% of them seen just once. Overall study results and limits: Donor clonotype sharing was expected to depend on sequencing depth.

Material for sequencing was PBMCs. This receptor was identified in a middle-aged woman in good health. Some clones in this sample may be carry-over from other donors' samples. The chain couples TRBV5-5 to TRBJ1-2; TRBD1 might be the D (5 bases). The CDR3 loop is CASSLGDSFSYGYTF. CDR3 DNA sequence: TGTGCCAGCAGCTTGGGTGACAGTTTCTCCTATGGCTACACCTTC.